This is a list of T cell receptor beta chains from one sample in a study of circulating and synovial CD4+ cells in juvenile arthritis. Clones were read by immunoSEQ multiplex PCR, and TCRdb kept only the in-frame ones, dropping some. The data show some 16,000 clones, approximately 89% seen once. Material: CD4+ T cells from blood. These TCRs come from a human donor with juvenile idiopathic arthritis. Each CDR3 is given with its conserved first and last residue. Only part of the rows carry a size: once, few, many, or a class if the clone is expanded.

size	V	J	CDR3
NA	TRBV30	TRBJ1-1	CAWRRLNTEAFF
few	TRBV5-4	TRBJ2-4	CASRPDSGADIQYF
NA	TRBV7-9	TRBJ1-6	CASRDTTGTGGSPLHF
once	TRBV7-9	TRBJ2-7	CASSLSSIRGEQYF
NA	TRBV6-6	TRBJ1-5	CASSYLTGGNQPQHF
NA	TRBV7-9	TRBJ1-1	CASSLVRPNRGKDTEAFF
once	TRBV6-6	TRBJ2-3	CASFDELASTDTQYF
NA	TRBV4-3	TRBJ2-3	CASSLAGPSTDTQYF
NA	TRBV7-3	TRBJ2-1	CASSFTASGIGEQFF
NA	TRBV27	TRBJ2-7	CASSTWTGGENEQYF
NA	TRBV5-4	TRBJ1-2	CASSPVQGKGYTF
few	TRBV19	TRBJ2-7	CASTPTSGTYEQYF
NA	TRBV11-3	TRBJ2-3	CASSLGDITDTQYF
NA	TRBV10-3	TRBJ1-5	CAISESRDQPQHF
NA	TRBV12-5	TRBJ2-3	CASGRTSGNTDTQYF
NA	TRBV5-1	TRBJ1-2	CASPPDRGRYYGYTF
NA	TRBV7-7	TRBJ1-1	CASSLGPGVTEAFF
NA	TRBV5-5	TRBJ1-1	CASSPRDRVRTEAFF
NA	TRBV6-1	TRBJ2-7	CASRLTGRSEQYF
NA	TRBV18	TRBJ1-4	CASSPSGGATNEKLFF
once	TRBV2	TRBJ2-5	CASIGLAGGRGETQYF
once	TRBV7-2	TRBJ2-6	CASSLARRGIAGANVLTF
NA	TRBV7-2	TRBJ1-5	CASSFGTGGDGQPQHF
NA	TRBV2	TRBJ1-6	CASRLTYSNSPLHF
NA	TRBV7-6	TRBJ2-7	CASSLVRDRGSEQYF
NA	TRBV6-6	TRBJ1-6	CASSRDNSPLHF
NA	TRBV27	TRBJ1-2	CASSYQGAYGYTF
NA	TRBV20-1	TRBJ2-7	CSAEGSYEQYF
NA	TRBV11-3	TRBJ2-3	CASSLGDITSTDTQYF
NA	TRBV27	TRBJ2-1	CASRLNRGLSYNEQFF
NA	TRBV9	NA	CASSVGTNSYEQYF
NA	TRBV7-2	TRBJ2-5	CASSHQETQYF
NA	TRBV9	TRBJ2-3	CASSVRQGGTDTQYF
NA	TRBV9	TRBJ2-1	CASSAGGGEQFF
NA	TRBV5-1	TRBJ2-1	CASSLLWETGLSEQFF
NA	TRBV27	TRBJ2-3	CASVQRITDTQYF
once	TRBV9	TRBJ1-1	CASSVAAGNTEAFF
NA	TRBV12-5	TRBJ2-6	CASGLVDRVARAPSGANVLTF
NA	TRBV18	TRBJ1-1	CASSRQTGGTSATEAFF
NA	TRBV6-5	TRBJ2-3	CASSSTSGRGIDTQYF